The entry below gives a single TCR beta chain sequence along with its context. Its target is not known. This sample is drawn from a study of Graves' ophthalmopathy and Graves' hyperthyroidism. On the study more broadly: Before any treatment was given, at initial diagnosis, peripheral blood was collected. Overall study results and limits: For predicting ophthalmopathy progression, the model had roughly 70% sensitivity and 72.22% specificity. Ophthalmopathy versus stable hyperthyroidism: 13-signature model gave around 85% sensitivity, 75% to 83% specificity.

Hyperthyroidism patients were newly diagnosed, under 2 months' duration, aged 18 to 65. Amplification targeted the TCR beta CDR3 regions, with RNA transcripts as the source material. Amplification began with first-round RT-PCR using HTBI primers, then second-round multiplex PCR was performed. TCRdb re-derived calls from the multiplex PCR reads in MiXCR, one entry per CDR3 protein. The repertoire holds hundreds of thousands of distinct CDR3 sequences, with more than 20% as singletons. V dropped 5 bases and J dropped 6; count of bases not matched to a gene: 7. CDR3 length equals 14 residues. The germline CDR1 and CDR2 sequences are MNHEY and SMNVEV (reference sequence).

The TCR comes from a woman between 18 and 30 years old with stable Graves' hyperthyroidism. The rearrangement uses TRBV27 and TRBJ1-2; 9 positions agree with TRBD1. The sample comprised peripheral blood. The CDR3 loop reads CASSPDRGRNGYTF. The CDR3 DNA follows: TGTGCCAGCAGTCCAGACAGGGGGAGGAATGGCTACACCTTC.